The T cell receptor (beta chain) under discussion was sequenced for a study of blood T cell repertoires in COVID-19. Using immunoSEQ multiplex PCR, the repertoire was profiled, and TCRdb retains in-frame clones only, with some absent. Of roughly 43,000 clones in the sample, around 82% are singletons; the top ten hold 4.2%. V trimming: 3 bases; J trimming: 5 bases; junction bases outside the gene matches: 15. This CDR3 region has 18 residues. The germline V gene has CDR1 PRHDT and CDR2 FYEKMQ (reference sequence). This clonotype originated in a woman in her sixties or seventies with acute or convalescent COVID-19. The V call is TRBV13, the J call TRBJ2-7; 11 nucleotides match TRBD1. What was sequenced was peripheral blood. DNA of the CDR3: TGTGCCAGCAGCTTCGTAAGGACAGGGGGCCTTCCGACCCACGAGCAGTACTTC. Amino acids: CASSFVRTGGLPTHEQYF.